A selection of T cell receptor beta chains follows, all from one sample in a study of T cell repertoires in cytomegalovirus infection. TCRdb processed the reads anew with MiXCR; each CDR3 protein has one entry. The sample has almost 300,000 distinct CDR3 sequences, about 9.1% seen once. Sequenced material: PBMCs. Receptor source: a human donor in good health (CMV status not recorded). Some clones in this sample may be carry-over from other donors' samples. The CDR3 runs from the conserved cysteine through the conserved F or W. The D gene is left open where the match is weak. Where a row states a size, it is once, few, many or the class of an expanded clone; other rows omit it.

j_gene,d_gene,abundance,v_gene,CDR3aa,CDR3nt
TRBJ2-3,TRBD1,many,TRBV6-1,CASRTDRSTDTQYF,TGTGCCAGCAGGACGGACAGGAGCACAGATACGCAGTATTTT
TRBJ2-5,NA,many,TRBV5-1,CASSGSQIQETQYF,TGCGCCAGCAGCGGATCACAGATACAAGAGACCCAGTACTTC
TRBJ1-1,TRBD1,NA,TRBV5-1,CASSGGQEEPEAFF,TGCGCCAGCAGCGGGGGACAGGAGGAGCCTGAAGCTTTCTTT
TRBJ2-7,TRBD1,many,TRBV20-1,CSAADRGAAYEQYF,TGCAGTGCAGCTGACAGGGGAGCAGCCTACGAGCAGTACTTC
TRBJ1-2,NA,few,TRBV16,CASTPLNGGSDGYTF,TGTGCCAGCACCCCACTGAATGGGGGCTCGGATGGCTACACCTTC
TRBJ1-2,NA,few,TRBV6-4,CASSPGAFRHYGYTF,TGTGCCAGCAGTCCCGGCGCATTCCGACACTATGGCTACACCTTC
TRBJ2-1,NA,NA,TRBV5-1,CASSFLPGAYNEQFF,TGCGCCAGCAGCTTCCTTCCGGGGGCCTACAATGAGCAGTTCTTC
TRBJ1-5,NA,many,TRBV7-2,CASSLVAGENQPQHF,TGTGCCAGCAGCTTAGTTGCAGGGGAGAATCAGCCCCAGCATTTT
TRBJ2-5,NA,many,TRBV18,CASSPALQGQETQYF,TGTGCCAGCTCACCCGCCTTGCAGGGGCAAGAGACCCAGTACTTC
TRBJ1-1,TRBD1,many,TRBV7-2,CASRLTGDGTEAFF,TGTGCCAGCAGATTGACAGGGGACGGGACTGAAGCTTTCTTT
TRBJ1-2,TRBD1,NA,TRBV5-4,CASSLDRGGYGYSF,TGTGCCAGCAGCTTGGACAGGGGCGGCTATGGCTACTCCTTC
TRBJ2-5,NA,few,TRBV29-1,CSAAGVGETQYF,TGCAGCGCCGCAGGGGTGGGAGAGACCCAGTACTTC
TRBJ1-1,NA,NA,TRBV28,CASSLFRVENTEAFF,TGTGCCAGCAGTTTATTCCGGGTTGAAAACACTGAAGCTTTCTTT
TRBJ1-1,TRBD1,many,TRBV29-1,CSVPPGTGGYTEAFF,TGCAGCGTTCCTCCCGGGACAGGGGGCTATACTGAAGCTTTCTTT
TRBJ1-3,NA,many,TRBV7-8,CASSPVRGNTIYF,TGTGCCAGCAGCCCAGTCCGTGGAAACACCATATATTTT
TRBJ2-5,TRBD2,many,TRBV7-2,CASSLGAGGPETQYF,TGTGCCAGCAGCTTAGGTGCGGGGGGGCCGGAGACCCAGTACTTC
TRBJ2-1,TRBD1,many,TRBV7-6,CASSDRQGNEQFF,TGTGCCAGCAGCGACCGACAGGGGAATGAGCAGTTCTTC